These T cell receptor beta chains were read from a single sample in a study of T-cell memory formation after mild COVID-19. MiXCR was run by TCRdb on the 5' RACE reads, yielding one entry per CDR3 protein. The data hold under 350,000 distinct CDR3 sequences, with 15% to 20% observed a single time. The sequenced material came from PBMCs or a T cell subset sorted from them (not recorded which). Receptor source: a man between 18 and 35 years old who had mild COVID-19 (a few samples of this study predate the infection). Cell type and time point are not known. Each CDR3 is given with its conserved first and last residue. The D gene is left open where the match is weak. Expanded clones are given a class, and other clones once, few, many or no size at all.

CDR3 protein	CDR3 DNA	V gene	J gene	clone size	D gene
CASSQDGPVAKNIQYF	TGCGCCAGCAGCCAAGATGGTCCGGTGGCCAAAAACATTCAGTACTTC	TRBV4-1	TRBJ2-4	many	-
CASSNPAGGPRETQYF	TGTGCCAGCAGTAACCCAGCGGGGGGGCCTCGAGAGACCCAGTACTTC	TRBV6-5	TRBJ2-5	-	TRBD2
CASSGMESYEQYF	TGTGCCAGCAGTGGTATGGAATCCTACGAGCAGTACTTC	TRBV6-6	TRBJ2-7	few	-
CASSTPGQSSYNSPLHF	TGCGCCAGCAGCACCCCGGGACAGAGCTCCTATAATTCACCCCTCCACTTT	TRBV5-1	TRBJ1-6	few	TRBD1
CAVGAQYSPLHF	TGTGCCGTAGGGGCACAGTATTCACCCCTCCACTTT	TRBV7-2	TRBJ1-6	many	-
CSVTGGTSGSYEQYF	TGCAGTGTCACAGGGGGGACTAGCGGTTCCTACGAGCAGTACTTC	TRBV20-1	TRBJ2-7	few	TRBD2
CASSPGKVGYGYTF	TGTGCCAGCAGCCCAGGGAAGGTTGGCTATGGCTACACCTTC	TRBV11-2	TRBJ1-2	few	-
CASSLGRPSTDTQYF	TGCGCCAGCAGCTTGGGACGCCCTAGCACAGATACGCAGTATTTT	TRBV5-1	TRBJ2-3	few	-
CASSLARAVTDTQYF	TGCGCCAGCAGCTTGGCCCGAGCGGTCACAGATACGCAGTATTTT	TRBV5-1	TRBJ2-3	few	-
CASSEFEGLGEAFF	TGTGCCAGCAGTGAATTTGAGGGGTTGGGTGAAGCTTTCTTT	TRBV6-4	TRBJ1-1	few	-
CASSQIGTANGYTF	TGCGCCAGCAGTCAGATTGGGACAGCCAATGGCTACACCTTC	TRBV4-1	TRBJ1-2	few	TRBD1
CASGGRAAGYTF	TGTGCCAGCGGTGGCAGGGCCGCTGGCTACACCTTC	TRBV7-9	TRBJ1-2	-	-
CASNDPRGGHYNEQFF	TGTGCCAGCAACGACCCCCGGGGGGGGCACTACAATGAGCAGTTCTTC	TRBV12-3/TRBV12-4	TRBJ2-1	-	TRBD2
CASSLSHTGELFF	TGTGCCAGCAGCTTATCACACACCGGGGAGCTGTTTTTT	TRBV7-3	TRBJ2-2	few	-
CASSLERQGTDTQYF	TGTGCCAGCAGCTTAGAGCGCCAGGGCACAGATACGCAGTATTTT	TRBV7-2	TRBJ2-3	few	-
CASSPADGTGELFF	TGCGCCAGTTCGCCGGCCGACGGGACCGGGGAGCTGTTTTTT	TRBV5-1	TRBJ2-2	few	-
CASSAIAGKEQFF	TGTGCCAGCAGTGCCATCGCAGGGAAAGAACAGTTCTTC	TRBV6-5	TRBJ2-1	-	-
CSVETRDHSYEQYF	TGCAGCGTTGAGACCAGGGACCACTCCTACGAGCAGTACTTC	TRBV29-1	TRBJ2-7	many	-
CASSRDSGGESPLHF	TGTGCCAGCAGCCGGGACTCAGGGGGAGAATCACCCCTCCACTTT	TRBV2	TRBJ1-6	few	TRBD1
CASTKTINSPLHF	TGTGCCAGCACGAAAACGATTAATTCACCCCTCCACTTT	TRBV2	TRBJ1-6	few	-
CASSSRGLNTEAFF	TGTGCCAGCAGCTCCAGGGGCCTGAACACTGAAGCTTTCTTT	TRBV11-2	TRBJ1-1	-	-
CASSGDRQSYEQYF	TGTGCCAGCAGCGGGGACAGGCAGTCCTACGAGCAGTACTTC	TRBV21-1	TRBJ2-7	many	-
CASRGSRDQPQHF	TGTGCCAGCAGAGGGAGTAGGGATCAGCCCCAGCATTTT	TRBV12-3/TRBV12-4	TRBJ1-5	-	-
CASGTGYNQPQHF	TGTGCCAGCGGAACAGGCTACAATCAGCCCCAGCATTTT	TRBV6-1	TRBJ1-5	few	-
CASSFGVNSGNTIYF	TGCGCCAGCAGCTTCGGAGTGAACTCTGGAAACACCATATATTTT	TRBV5-1	TRBJ1-3	-	-
CASCGGISYNEQFF	TGTGCCAGTTGCGGGGGTATCTCCTACAATGAGCAGTTCTTC	TRBV19	TRBJ2-1	-	TRBD2
CASSPDRGRLGETQYF	TGCGCCAGCAGCCCGGACAGGGGACGTTTGGGAGAGACCCAGTACTTC	TRBV4-3	TRBJ2-5	-	TRBD1
CASSQTGTGHEAFF	TGTGCCAGCAGCCAGACCGGGACAGGGCATGAAGCTTTCTTT	TRBV6-2/TRBV6-3	TRBJ1-1	-	TRBD1
CASSHTSIPPWQFF	TGTGCCAGCAGCCACACTAGTATCCCCCCCTGGCAGTTCTTC	TRBV7-9	TRBJ2-1	-	-
CASGTSGDNEQFF	TGTGCCAGCGGGACTAGCGGGGACAATGAGCAGTTCTTC	TRBV6-5	TRBJ2-1	-	TRBD2
CSAPPVRDLAEAFF	TGCAGTGCCCCCCCAGTGCGGGACTTAGCTGAGGCTTTCTTT	TRBV20-1	TRBJ1-1	few	-
CASSLPQGQSSTDTQYF	TGTGCCAGCAGCTTACCGCAGGGGCAATCTAGCACAGATACGCAGTATTTT	TRBV7-8	TRBJ2-3	few	-
CASSIRPGLDTGELFF	TGCGCCAGCAGCATCAGACCGGGACTAGACACCGGGGAGCTGTTTTTT	TRBV5-1	TRBJ2-2	-	TRBD2
CASRRGEAGELFF	TGTGCCAGCAGGAGGGGCGAAGCCGGGGAGCTGTTTTTT	TRBV6-5	TRBJ2-2	-	-
CASSQDFTDTQYF	TGTGCCAGCAGCCAAGATTTTACAGATACGCAGTATTTT	TRBV3-1	TRBJ2-3	many	-
CASSPVLGAQETQYF	TGTGCCAGCAGCCCCGTACTGGGGGCCCAAGAGACCCAGTACTTC	TRBV12-3/TRBV12-4	TRBJ2-5	many	-
CASSEQDSYNEQFF	TGCGCCAGCAGTGAGCAGGATTCCTACAATGAGCAGTTCTTC	TRBV5-1	TRBJ2-1	-	-
CASSPDPEVNEQFF	TGCGCCAGCAGCCCGGACCCCGAGGTCAATGAGCAGTTCTTC	TRBV4-3	TRBJ2-1	few	-
CSATREWGTGELFF	TGCAGTGCTACCAGGGAGTGGGGAACCGGGGAGCTGTTTTTT	TRBV20-1	TRBJ2-2	few	-
CSVDKLDTGELFF	TGCAGCGTTGACAAACTCGACACCGGGGAGCTGTTTTTT	TRBV29-1	TRBJ2-2	-	-
CATRPFGGTDTQYF	TGTGCCACTCGACCCTTCGGAGGCACAGATACGCAGTATTTT	TRBV10-3	TRBJ2-3	-	-
CAWESGGAGEEQYF	TGTGCCTGGGAGAGCGGGGGGGCCGGTGAGGAGCAGTACTTC	TRBV30	TRBJ2-7	-	TRBD2
CASSLNRDRAFF	TGTGCCAGCAGCTTGAACCGGGACAGGGCTTTCTTT	TRBV5-4	TRBJ1-1	many	TRBD1
CAIGGGTGELFF	TGTGCCATCGGGGGAGGAACCGGGGAGCTGTTTTTT	TRBV11-2	TRBJ2-2	many	-